These 30 T cell receptor beta chains came from one sample sequenced in a study of blood T cell repertoires in COVID-19. The data were produced by immunoSEQ multiplex PCR, yet TCRdb's version contains in-frame clones alone and is incomplete. The sample has tens of thousands of clones, under 80% seen once. The sample was peripheral blood. These receptors originate from a man aged 70 or older with COVID-19, enrolled during active disease.

This clone was seen repeatedly, ten times or more. The chain combines TRBV11-3 with TRBJ2-1; 14 nucleotides agree with TRBD2. J was trimmed by 7 bases and V by 5 bases; bases with no gene match: 10. In germline, CDR1 is SGHNT, CDR2 YENEEA. The CDR3 is 17 residues long. The CDR3 protein is CASSPVTSGRGSNEQFF. Written as DNA, the CDR3 is TGTGCCAGCAGCCCGGTGACTAGCGGGAGGGGGTCGAATGAGCAGTTCTTC.

V gene TRBV18 combines with J gene TRBJ1-2; D is perhaps TRBD1 (5 bases). The CDR3 extends over 14 amino acids. CDR1 KGHSH and CDR2 LQKENI come from the germline V gene. V was cut by 2 bases and J by 0 bases, with 7 bases left in between. CDR3 DNA: TGTGCCAGCTCACCAGAAGGGGCTAACTATGGCTACACCTTC. Amino acid sequence: CASSPEGANYGYTF.

The rearrangement links TRBV5-6 to TRBJ2-5, with TRBD2 identical over 8 bases. With 2 bases clipped from V and 5 bases from J, the junction kept 11 bases outside the gene matches. The length of the CDR3 is 16 residues. CDR1 is SGHDT, CDR2 YYEEEE, per germline. The CDR3 sequence: CASSFGPAGGGETQYF. DNA of the CDR3: TGTGCCAGCAGCTTTGGGCCTGCGGGAGGAGGGGAGACCCAGTACTTC.

The gene calls are TRBV7-8 and TRBJ1-5; 9 bases fit TRBD1. There are 15 residues in the CDR3. Germline V gene data show CDR1 as SGHVS and CDR2 as FQNEAQ. V shed 5 bases, J shed 7 bases, and the junction held 9 bases outside the gene matches. The DNA for the CDR3 is TGTGCCAGCAGCCCTCGGACAGGGGCCTCACAGCCCCAGCATTTT. As protein: CASSPRTGASQPQHF.

The V and J genes are TRBV9 and TRBJ1-6; D uncertain. Germline CDR1 and CDR2: SGDLS and YYNGEE. The CDR3 spans 18 residues. Trimming shortened V by 0 bases and J by 0 bases, and 13 bases separated the two germline ends. CDR3 DNA sequence: TGTGCCAGCAGCGTAGGTATCTCGAGTGGCTCCTATAATTCACCCCTCCACTTT. Translated, it gives CASSVGISSGSYNSPLHF.

The chain uses TRBV28 and TRBJ2-4, with TRBD2 identical over 10 bases. The V gene's germline CDR1 is MDHEN and CDR2 SYDVKM. There are 18 residues in the CDR3. Unmatched junction bases numbered 12, after V lost 7 bases and J lost 0 bases. The CDR3 sequence is CASIAVGLAGVAKNIQYF. In DNA form, the CDR3 reads TGTGCCAGCATCGCGGTCGGGCTAGCGGGAGTAGCCAAAAACATTCAGTACTTC.

V gene TRBV2 combines with J gene TRBJ2-7, with 7 bases fitting TRBD1. The CDR3 has 14 residues. The germline CDR1 and CDR2 sequences are SNHLY and FYNNEI. The V gene end was trimmed by 8 bases and the J gene end by 7 bases; junction bases not matched to a gene: 14. The CDR3 DNA follows: TGTGCCAGCGGGACCCAGGGGGTAAATAGTGAGCAGTACTTC. Translated, it gives CASGTQGVNSEQYF.

The rearrangement joins TRBV7-3 to TRBJ2-1, with TRBD2 identical over 7 bases. CDR1 and CDR2 (germline): SGHTA, FQGTGA. This CDR3 has 15 residues. With V trimmed by 6 bases and J by 8 bases, 13 bases remained unmatched. CDR3 in DNA: TGTGCCAGCAGAGTTTTGGGAGGGCCGGTGGATGAGCAGTTCTTC. Translated: CASRVLGGPVDEQFF.

In this sample, this clone turned up once. J is TRBJ2-6 and V is TRBV4-2; D not resolved. The V end was cut by 3 bases, the J end by 3 bases, with 9 bases between. The CDR3 has 15 amino acids. The germline V gene encodes CDR1 LGHNA and CDR2 YNFKEQ. This CDR3 is CASSQPRNGANVLTF. The CDR3 bases are TGTGCCAGCAGCCAGCCCAGGAATGGGGCCAACGTCCTGACTTTC.

The chain employs TRBV30 and TRBJ1-1, with 9 bases aligning to TRBD1. The CDR3 runs to 13 residues. Looked up from germline, CDR1 is GTSNPN and CDR2 is SVGIG (reference sequence). V trimming: 2 bases; J trimming: 11 bases; junction bases outside the gene matches: 9. The CDR3 sequence: CAWSPYRGLGAFF. The CDR3 nucleotides are TGTGCCTGGAGTCCCTACAGGGGGCTAGGGGCTTTCTTT.

This clone was recorded once. This chain connects TRBV28 to TRBJ2-5; unclear D gene. Germline-derived CDR1 and CDR2 are MDHEN and SYDVKM. The CDR3 length is 13 residues. Trimming stripped 0 bases from V and 5 bases from J, with 7 bases between. In DNA, the CDR3 is TGTGCCAGCAGTTTATGGGCGGCGGAGACCCAGTACTTC. It yields the protein CASSLWAAETQYF.

This chain uses TRBV19 with TRBJ2-5; 8 bases map to TRBD2. J gave up 4 bases and V 4 bases, and 5 bases lay outside the gene matches. CDR3 length equals 14 residues. CDR1 is LNHDA, CDR2 SQIVND, per germline (reference sequence). CDR3 sequence reads: CASSNRGGRETQYF. The CDR3 nucleotides read TGTGCCAGTAGTAATCGGGGGGGACGAGAGACCCAGTACTTC.

The rearrangement uses TRBV5-4 and TRBJ2-1; D might be TRBD1 (5 bases). The V end was cut by 4 bases, the J end by 3 bases, with 17 bases between. CDR1 and CDR2 from the germline V gene are SGHNT and YYREEE (reference sequence). The length of the CDR3 is 16 residues. The CDR3 here is CASSPHGQGNYNEQFF. CDR3 DNA sequence: TGTGCCAGCAGCCCACATGGGCAGGGTAACTACAATGAGCAGTTCTTC.

The V gene is TRBV27, the J gene TRBJ1-2; D might be TRBD1 (6 bases). CDR1 MNHEY and CDR2 SMNVEV come from the germline V gene (reference sequence). Trimming pared 6 bases from V and 3 bases from J, leaving 14 bases between. The CDR3 consists of 14 residues. CDR3 region: CASRPLGGHYGYTF. In nucleotides, the CDR3 is TGTGCCAGCAGGCCTTTAGGGGGTCACTATGGCTACACCTTC.

This rearrangement joins TRBV7-3 to TRBJ2-5; 9 bases are a match to TRBD2. This CDR3 region has 14 residues. With 8 bases clipped from V and 4 bases from J, the junction kept 8 bases outside the gene matches. Germline V CDR1 and CDR2: SGHTA, FQGTGA. The CDR3 nucleotides are TGTGCCAGCCGTAAGGGCGGGAGGGTAGAGACCCAGTACTTC. Amino acid sequence: CASRKGGRVETQYF. The whole variable domain, filled in from reference TRBV7-3 and TRBJ2-5, reads GAGVSQTPSNKVTEKGKYVELRCDPISGHTALYWYRQSLGQGPEFLIYFQGTGAADDSGLPNDRFFAVRPEGSVSTLKIQRTERGDSAVYLCASRKGGRVETQYFGPGTRLLVL.

This clone was seen once. V usage is TRBV28 and J usage is TRBJ1-5, with a weak D call TRBD1 (6 bases). The germline CDR1 and CDR2 sequences are MDHEN and SYDVKM. The CDR3 covers 18 residues. Between the trimmed V and J ends, which lost 8 bases and 2 bases, there was a span of 25 bases. The CDR3 region has the DNA TGTGCCAGCCGGGAGGGGGGTCTCGGTTTATTTGGCAATCAGCCCCAGCATTTT. Its translation: CASREGGLGLFGNQPQHF.

This clone was counted once. This chain connects TRBV10-3 to TRBJ2-6; weak D call: TRBD1 (6 bases). The CDR3 covers 17 residues. Germline-derived CDR1 and CDR2 are ENHRY and SYGVKD. V was pared by 8 bases and J by 0 bases, with 17 bases between. The CDR3 bases are TGTGCCATCGACGAAGGACAGCTTTACTCTGGGGCCAACGTCCTGACTTTC. This translates into CAIDEGQLYSGANVLTF.

This chain joins TRBV6-4 and TRBJ2-5; TRBD1 matches at 8 bases. The CDR3 has 13 residues. CDR1 is MRHNA, CDR2 SNTAGT, per germline. With 4 bases clipped from V and 5 bases from J, the junction kept 3 bases outside the gene matches. The CDR3: CASSGTGGETQYF. The CDR3 DNA follows: TGTGCCAGCAGTGGCACAGGGGGTGAGACCCAGTACTTC.

CDR3 amino acids: CASSTPGQGETQYF. The CDR3 DNA follows: TGTGCCAGCAGCACACCAGGACAAGGGGAGACCCAGTACTTC. The chain recombines TRBV5-4 with TRBJ2-5; D may be TRBD1 (5 bases). In germline, CDR1 is SGHNT, CDR2 YYREEE (reference sequence). This CDR3 has 14 amino acids. Trimming removed 4 bases from V and 5 bases from J, with 15 bases in between.

The V gene is TRBV5-4, the J gene TRBJ2-2; D is undetermined. Looked up from germline, CDR1 is SGHNT and CDR2 is YYREEE (reference sequence). CDR3 length: 15 amino acids. Trimming pared 2 bases from V and 8 bases from J, leaving 16 bases between. The CDR3 DNA reads TGTGCCAGCAGCTTACGGGTAGGAAAGGCTGGGGAGCTGTTTTTT. Translating gives CASSLRVGKAGELFF. The whole variable domain, remainder taken from reference TRBV5-4 and TRBJ2-2, is ETGVTQSPTHLIKTRGQQVTLRCSSQSGHNTVSWYQQALGQGPQFIFQYYREEENGRGNFPPRFSGLQFPNYSSELNVNALELDDSALYLCASSLRVGKAGELFFGEGSRLTVL.

V usage is TRBV20-1 and J usage is TRBJ2-2, with D perhaps TRBD1 (6 bases). Between the trimmed V and J ends, which lost 3 bases and 6 bases, there was a span of 23 bases. This CDR3 is 17 amino acids long. The germline V gene encodes CDR1 DFQATT and CDR2 SNEGSKA (reference sequence). CDR3 loop: CSASDPQGLLASGELFF. The CDR3 DNA reads TGCAGTGCTAGTGACCCGCAGGGGTTGTTGGCGTCCGGGGAGCTGTTTTTT.

This chain connects TRBV10-1 to TRBJ2-7, with D possibly TRBD1 on 6 matching bases. V lost 3 bases and J lost 2, with 11 bases in between. CDR1 WNHNN and CDR2 SYGVQD come from the germline V gene (reference sequence). The CDR3 length is 14 residues. The CDR3 DNA reads TGCGCCAGCAGTGAATCCAGGGGTCCCTACGAGCAGTACTTC. It translates to CASSESRGPYEQYF.

The chain has TRBV10-3 and TRBJ2-3, with 11 bases that match TRBD1. V shed 7 bases, J shed 5 bases, and the junction held 8 bases outside the gene matches. Per the germline V gene, CDR1 is ENHRY and CDR2 is SYGVKD. The CDR3 length is 15 residues. CDR3 bases: TGTGCCATCACCGGGCCGGGACAGGGGGTAGATACGCAGTATTTT. It yields the protein CAITGPGQGVDTQYF.

The chain has TRBV6-5 and TRBJ2-2, with 9 positions matching TRBD2. Germline CDR1 reads MNHEY; CDR2 reads SVGAGI. There are 15 residues in the CDR3. V shed 5 bases and J 3 bases; nucleotides not matched to a gene: 4. In DNA form, the CDR3 reads TGTGCCAGCAGTCCGGGACTAGCCTACACCGGGGAGCTGTTTTTT. As protein: CASSPGLAYTGELFF.

In nucleotides, the CDR3 is TGCGCCAGCAGCTTGTTAAGCGGGAGGGCCCACGGGGAGCTGTTTTTT. It yields the protein CASSLLSGRAHGELFF. V usage is TRBV5-1 and J usage is TRBJ2-2; TRBD2 agrees at 10 bases. The CDR3 totals 16 residues. Trimming at V came to 1 base and at J to 7 bases, leaving 7 bases not matched to a gene. Germline loops: CDR1 SGHRS, CDR2 YFSETQ.

This clone was detected only a few times. The chain recombines TRBV7-9 with TRBJ2-1; no reliable D call. CDR1 and CDR2 from the germline V gene are SEHNR and FQNEAQ (reference sequence). The V end lost 2 bases, the J end lost 2 bases, and 10 bases lay between the germline ends. The CDR3 contains 15 residues. CDR3 bases: TGTGCCAGCAGCTTAAAAACAGAACCCTACAATGAGCAGTTCTTC. Translating gives CASSLKTEPYNEQFF.

The V call is TRBV18, the J call TRBJ1-3; D is possibly TRBD1 (6 bases). CDR3 length: 16 residues. Trimming pared 0 bases from V and 4 bases from J, leaving 13 bases between. Germline CDR1 is KGHSH and CDR2 is LQKENI. The CDR3 coding sequence is TGTGCCAGCTCACCACCGGCCCAGGGGTACGGAAACACCATATATTTT. This translates into CASSPPAQGYGNTIYF.

This clone qualifies as medium-sized. The chain carries TRBV27 and TRBJ2-7; D possibly corresponds to TRBD2 (5 bases). In germline, CDR1 is MNHEY, CDR2 SMNVEV (reference sequence). The CDR3 loop spans 13 amino acids. V was cut by 6 bases and J by 6 bases, with 15 bases left in between. The CDR3 here is CASSPTAAGEQYF. The DNA for the CDR3 is TGTGCCAGCAGCCCAACAGCGGCAGGCGAGCAGTACTTC.

The genes are TRBV7-6 and TRBJ1-6; D call uncertain. V was shortened by 2 bases and J by 10 bases, with 15 bases between the two germline ends. Per germline, CDR1 SGHVS and CDR2 FNYEAQ. The CDR3 is 15 amino acids. The CDR3 reads CASSLLGSPESPLHF. In nucleotides, the CDR3 is TGTGCCAGCAGCTTACTGGGCAGTCCGGAATCACCCCTCCACTTT. Full variable domain (missing parts from reference TRBV7-6 and TRBJ1-6): GAGVSQSPRYKVTKRGQDVALRCDPISGHVSLYWYRQALGQGPEFLTYFNYEAQQDKSGLPNDRFSAERPEGSISTLTIQRTEQRDSAMYRCASSLLGSPESPLHFGNGTRLTVT.

The V call is TRBV6-6, the J call TRBJ1-1; the match to TRBD1 covers 11 bases. Germline assignment: CDR1 MNHNY and CDR2 SVGAGI (reference sequence). Trimming at V came to 6 bases and at J to 7 bases, leaving 10 bases not matched to a gene. The CDR3 totals 15 residues. CDR3 nucleotides: TGTGCCAGCAGCCCTGGGACAGGGGGAAGGATTGAAGCTTTCTTT. This codes for CASSPGTGGRIEAFF.